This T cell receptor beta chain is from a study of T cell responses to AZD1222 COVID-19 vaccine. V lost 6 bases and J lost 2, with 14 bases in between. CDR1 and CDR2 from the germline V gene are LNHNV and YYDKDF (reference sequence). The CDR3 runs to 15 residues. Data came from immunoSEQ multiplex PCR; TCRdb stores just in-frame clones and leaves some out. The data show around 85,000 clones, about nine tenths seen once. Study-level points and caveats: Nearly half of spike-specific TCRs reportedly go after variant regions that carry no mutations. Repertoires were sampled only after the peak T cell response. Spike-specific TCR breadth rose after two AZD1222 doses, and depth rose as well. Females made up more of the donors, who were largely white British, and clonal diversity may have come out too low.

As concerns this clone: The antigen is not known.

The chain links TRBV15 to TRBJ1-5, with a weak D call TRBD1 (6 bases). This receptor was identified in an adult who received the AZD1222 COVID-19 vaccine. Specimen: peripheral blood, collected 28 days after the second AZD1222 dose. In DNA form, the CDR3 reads TGTGCCACCAGGGTGGGGGGGGGCGGCAATCAGCCCCAGCATTTT. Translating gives CATRVGGGGNQPQHF.